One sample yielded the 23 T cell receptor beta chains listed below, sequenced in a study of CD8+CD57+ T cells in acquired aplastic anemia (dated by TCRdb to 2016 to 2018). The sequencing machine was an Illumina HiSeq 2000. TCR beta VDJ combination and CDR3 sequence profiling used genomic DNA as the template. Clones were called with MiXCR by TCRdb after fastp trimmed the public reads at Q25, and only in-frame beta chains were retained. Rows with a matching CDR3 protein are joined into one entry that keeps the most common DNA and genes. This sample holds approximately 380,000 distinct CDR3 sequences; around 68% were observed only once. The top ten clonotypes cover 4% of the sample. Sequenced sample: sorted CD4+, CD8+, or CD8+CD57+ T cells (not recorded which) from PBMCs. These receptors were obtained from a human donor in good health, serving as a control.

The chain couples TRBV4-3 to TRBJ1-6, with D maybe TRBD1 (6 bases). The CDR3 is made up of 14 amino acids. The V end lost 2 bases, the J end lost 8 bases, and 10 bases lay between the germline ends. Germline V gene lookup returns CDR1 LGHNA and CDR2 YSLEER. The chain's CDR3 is CASSQLAGDSPLHF. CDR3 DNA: TGCGCCAGCAGCCAACTGGCAGGGGATTCACCCCTCCACTTT.

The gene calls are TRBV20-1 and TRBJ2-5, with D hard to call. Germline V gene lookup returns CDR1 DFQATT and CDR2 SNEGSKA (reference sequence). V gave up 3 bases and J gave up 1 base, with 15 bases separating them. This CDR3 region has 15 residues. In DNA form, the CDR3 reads TGCAGTGCTAGCCCCCCCGCACATGCCCAAGAGACCCAGTACTTC. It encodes CSASPPAHAQETQYF.

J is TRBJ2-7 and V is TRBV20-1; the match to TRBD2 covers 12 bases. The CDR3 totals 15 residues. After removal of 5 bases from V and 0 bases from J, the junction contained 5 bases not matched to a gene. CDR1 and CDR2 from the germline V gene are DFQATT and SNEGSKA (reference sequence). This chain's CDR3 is CSARGLAGSSYEQYF. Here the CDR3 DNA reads TGCAGTGCTCGAGGACTAGCGGGGAGCTCCTACGAGCAGTACTTC.

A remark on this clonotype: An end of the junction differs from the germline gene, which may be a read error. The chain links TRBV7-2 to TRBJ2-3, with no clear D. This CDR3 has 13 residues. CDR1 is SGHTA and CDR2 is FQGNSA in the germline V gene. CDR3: CASSLAGLNTKYF. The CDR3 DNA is TGTGCCAGCAGCTTGGCCGGCTTGAATACGAAGTATTTT.

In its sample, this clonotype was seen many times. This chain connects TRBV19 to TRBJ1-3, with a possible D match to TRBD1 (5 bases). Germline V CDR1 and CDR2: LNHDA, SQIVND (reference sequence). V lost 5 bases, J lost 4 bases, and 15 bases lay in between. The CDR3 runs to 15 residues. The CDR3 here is CASSAQSGDGNTIYF. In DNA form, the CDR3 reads TGTGCCAGTAGTGCGCAATCGGGGGACGGAAACACCATATATTTT.

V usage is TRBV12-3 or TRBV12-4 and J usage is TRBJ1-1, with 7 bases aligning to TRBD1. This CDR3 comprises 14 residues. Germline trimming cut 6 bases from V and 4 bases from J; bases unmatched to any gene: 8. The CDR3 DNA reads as TGTGCCAGCAGCAACAGGGACAGCCTCACTGAAGCTTTCTTT. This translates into CASSNRDSLTEAFF.

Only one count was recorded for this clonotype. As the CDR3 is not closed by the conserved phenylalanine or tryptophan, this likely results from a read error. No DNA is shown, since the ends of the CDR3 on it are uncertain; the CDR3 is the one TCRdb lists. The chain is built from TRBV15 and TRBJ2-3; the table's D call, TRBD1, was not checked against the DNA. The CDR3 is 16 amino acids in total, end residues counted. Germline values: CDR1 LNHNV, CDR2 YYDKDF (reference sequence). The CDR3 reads CATSRTDRGVATPSVR.

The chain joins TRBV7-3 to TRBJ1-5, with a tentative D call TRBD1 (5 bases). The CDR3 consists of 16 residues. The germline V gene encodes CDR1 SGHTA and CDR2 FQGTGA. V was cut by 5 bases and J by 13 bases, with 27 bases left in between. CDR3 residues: CASSQRPPGTEHTQHF. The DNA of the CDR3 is TGTGCCAGCAGCCAGCGACCCCCGGGGACTGAGCATACACAGCATTTT.

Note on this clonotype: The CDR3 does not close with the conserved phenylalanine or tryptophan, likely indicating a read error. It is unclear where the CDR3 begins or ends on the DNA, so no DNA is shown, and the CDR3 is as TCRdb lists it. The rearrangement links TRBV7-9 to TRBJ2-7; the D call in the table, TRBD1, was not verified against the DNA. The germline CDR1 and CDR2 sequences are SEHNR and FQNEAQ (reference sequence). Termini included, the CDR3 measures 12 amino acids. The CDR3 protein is CASSLGAAFYGQ.

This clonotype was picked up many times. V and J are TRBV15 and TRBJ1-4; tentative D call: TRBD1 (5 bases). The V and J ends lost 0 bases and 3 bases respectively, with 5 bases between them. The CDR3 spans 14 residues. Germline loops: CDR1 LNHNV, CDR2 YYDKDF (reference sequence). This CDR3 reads CATSRDRANEKLFF. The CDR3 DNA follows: TGTGCCACCAGCAGAGACAGGGCTAATGAAAAACTGTTTTTT.

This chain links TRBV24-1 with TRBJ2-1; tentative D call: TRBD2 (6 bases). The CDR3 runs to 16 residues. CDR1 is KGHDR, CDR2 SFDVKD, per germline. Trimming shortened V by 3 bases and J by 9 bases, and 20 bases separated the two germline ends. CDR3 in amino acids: CATSDARGFGDAEQFF. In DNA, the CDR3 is TGTGCCACCAGTGATGCCCGGGGGTTTGGGGACGCTGAGCAGTTCTTC.

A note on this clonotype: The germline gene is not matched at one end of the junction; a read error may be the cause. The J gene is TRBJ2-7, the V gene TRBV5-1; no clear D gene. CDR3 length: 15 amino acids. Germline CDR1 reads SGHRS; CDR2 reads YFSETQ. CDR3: CASSLTAHPAREQYF. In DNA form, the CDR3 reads TGTGCCAGCAGCTTAACGGCACATCCTGCGCGCGAGCAGTACTTC. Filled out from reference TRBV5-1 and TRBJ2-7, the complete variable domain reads KAGVTQTPRYLIKTRGQQVTLSCSPISGHRSVSWYQQTPGQGLQFLFEYFSETQRNKGNFPGRFSGRQFSNSRSEMNVSTLELGDSALYLCASSLTAHPAREQYFGPGTRLTVT.

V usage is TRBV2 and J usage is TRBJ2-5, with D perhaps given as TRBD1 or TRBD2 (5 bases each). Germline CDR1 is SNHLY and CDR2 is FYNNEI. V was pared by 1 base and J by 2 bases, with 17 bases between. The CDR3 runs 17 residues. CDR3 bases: TGTGCCAGCAGTGAAGGTCCTTGGGGACGGCAACAAGAGACCCAGTACTTC. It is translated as CASSEGPWGRQQETQYF.

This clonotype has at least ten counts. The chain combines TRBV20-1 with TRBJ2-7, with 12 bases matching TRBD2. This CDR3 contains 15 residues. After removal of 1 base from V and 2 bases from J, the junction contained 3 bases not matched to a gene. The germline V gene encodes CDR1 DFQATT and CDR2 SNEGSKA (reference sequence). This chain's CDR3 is CSARGLAGGTYEQYF. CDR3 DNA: TGCAGTGCTAGAGGGCTAGCGGGGGGGACCTACGAGCAGTACTTC.

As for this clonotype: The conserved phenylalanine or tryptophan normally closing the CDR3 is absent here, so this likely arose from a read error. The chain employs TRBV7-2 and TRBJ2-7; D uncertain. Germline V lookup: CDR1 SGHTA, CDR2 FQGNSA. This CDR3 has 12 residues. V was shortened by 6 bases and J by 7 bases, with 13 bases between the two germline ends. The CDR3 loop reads CASRLTLEEQYY. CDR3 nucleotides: TGTGCCAGCAGACTCACCTTGGAAGAGCAGTACTAC.

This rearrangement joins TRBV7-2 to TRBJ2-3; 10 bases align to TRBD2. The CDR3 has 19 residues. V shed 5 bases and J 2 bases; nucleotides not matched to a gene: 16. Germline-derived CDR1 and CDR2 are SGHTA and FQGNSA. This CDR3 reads CASSRGLAEGTQYTDTQYF. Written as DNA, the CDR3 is TGTGCCAGCAGCCGCGGACTAGCGGAGGGGACCCAGTACACAGATACGCAGTATTTT.

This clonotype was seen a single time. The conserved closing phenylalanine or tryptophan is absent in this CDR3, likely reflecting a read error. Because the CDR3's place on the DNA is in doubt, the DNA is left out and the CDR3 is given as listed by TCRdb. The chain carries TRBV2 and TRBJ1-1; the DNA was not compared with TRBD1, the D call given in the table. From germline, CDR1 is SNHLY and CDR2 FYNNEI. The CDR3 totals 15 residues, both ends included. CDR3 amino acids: CASSETRGDTQDSFP.

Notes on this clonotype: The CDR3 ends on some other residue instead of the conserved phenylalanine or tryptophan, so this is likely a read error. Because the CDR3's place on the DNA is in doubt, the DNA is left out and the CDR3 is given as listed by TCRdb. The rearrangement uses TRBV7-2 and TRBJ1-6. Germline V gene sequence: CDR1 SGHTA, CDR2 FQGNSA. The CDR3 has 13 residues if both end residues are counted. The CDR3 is CASSQAQGGHNEQ.

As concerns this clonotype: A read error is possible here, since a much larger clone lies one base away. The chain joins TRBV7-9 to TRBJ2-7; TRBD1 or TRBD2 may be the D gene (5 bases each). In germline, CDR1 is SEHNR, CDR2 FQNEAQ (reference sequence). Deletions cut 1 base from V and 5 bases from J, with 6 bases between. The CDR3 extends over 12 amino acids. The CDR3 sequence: CASSLVGDEQYF. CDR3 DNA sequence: TGTGCCAGCAGCTTAGTGGGGGACGAGCAGTACTTC.

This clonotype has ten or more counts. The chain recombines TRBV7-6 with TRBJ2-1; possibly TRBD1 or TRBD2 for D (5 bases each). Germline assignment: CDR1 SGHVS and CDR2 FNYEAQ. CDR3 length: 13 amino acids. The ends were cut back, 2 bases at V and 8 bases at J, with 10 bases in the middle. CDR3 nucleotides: TGTGCCAGCAGCTTAAATAGGGACCATGAGCAGTTCTTC. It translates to CASSLNRDHEQFF.

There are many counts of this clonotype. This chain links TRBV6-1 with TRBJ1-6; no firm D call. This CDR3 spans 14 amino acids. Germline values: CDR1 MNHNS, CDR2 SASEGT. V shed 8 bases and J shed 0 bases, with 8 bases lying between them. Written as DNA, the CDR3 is TGTGCCAGCGAGTTGAGCTCCTATAATTCACCCCTCCACTTT. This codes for CASELSSYNSPLHF.

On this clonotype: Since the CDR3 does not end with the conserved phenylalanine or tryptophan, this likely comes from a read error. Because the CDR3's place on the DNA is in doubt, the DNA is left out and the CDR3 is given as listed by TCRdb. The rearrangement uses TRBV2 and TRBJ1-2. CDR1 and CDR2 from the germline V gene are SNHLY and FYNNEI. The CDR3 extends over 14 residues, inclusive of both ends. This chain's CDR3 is CASSQKQASQGYKY.

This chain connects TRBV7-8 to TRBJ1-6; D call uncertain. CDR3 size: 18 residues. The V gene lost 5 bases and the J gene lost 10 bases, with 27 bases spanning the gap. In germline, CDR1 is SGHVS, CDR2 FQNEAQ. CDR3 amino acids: CASSERTVLPLEQSPLHF. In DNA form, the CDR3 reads TGTGCCAGCAGCGAGAGGACCGTCCTGCCTCTAGAGCAATCACCCCTCCACTTT. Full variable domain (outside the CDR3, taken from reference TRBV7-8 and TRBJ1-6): GAGVSQSPRYKVAKRGQDVALRCDPISGHVSLFWYQQALGQGPEFLTYFQNEAQLDKSGLPSDRFFAERPEGSVSTLKIQRTQQEDSAVYLCASSERTVLPLEQSPLHFGNGTRLTVT.